The next 23 T cell receptor beta chains were all read from a single sample in a study of Ad26.COV2.S vaccination and SARS-CoV-2 variants. The treatment: some 19 received Ad26.COV2.S at low or high dose, single or two shots; 5 received placebo; per-sample allocation not given. Material that was analyzed had been drawn on day 63 after the first vaccine or placebo injection. Repertoires were generated with immunoSEQ multiplex PCR, while TCRdb's copy carries only in-frame clones and drops some. In the table there are about 350,000 clones, 70% to 90% of which are singletons. The sample in question was peripheral blood, obtained in a trial of Ad26.COV2.S vaccine versus placebo. The receptors derive from a person between 18 and 60 years old who received the Ad26.COV2.S COVID-19 vaccine or a placebo.

In its sample, this clone was seen once. This chain joins TRBV20-1 and TRBJ2-5; D is perhaps TRBD1 (5 bases). This CDR3 has 12 residues. V lost 3 bases and J lost 3, with 8 bases in between. Per germline, CDR1 DFQATT and CDR2 SNEGSKA (reference sequence). The DNA for the CDR3 is TGCAGTGCTAGTACCAGGGAAGAGACCCAGTACTTC. This gives the protein CSASTREETQYF.

The CDR3, as DNA: TGTGCCAGCAGCCCCGGACAGGGGGCGAACACTGAAGCTTTCTTT. Amino acid sequence: CASSPGQGANTEAFF. The chain is built from TRBV11-3 and TRBJ1-1; 11 nucleotides match TRBD1. Germline V lookup: CDR1 SGHNT, CDR2 YENEEA. The CDR3 is 15 amino acids. The V and J ends lost 5 bases and 1 base, in that order; junction bases with no gene match: 3.

The rearrangement joins TRBV10-3 to TRBJ2-6; 11 positions match TRBD1. This CDR3 region has 19 residues. In germline, CDR1 is ENHRY, CDR2 SYGVKD. The V gene end was trimmed by 5 bases and the J gene end by 4 bases; junction bases not matched to a gene: 13. CDR3 in amino acids: CAISKLTGTGGTGANVLTF. CDR3 nucleotide sequence: TGTGCCATCAGTAAACTTACCGGGACAGGGGGAACAGGGGCCAACGTCCTGACTTTC.

The rearrangement links TRBV12-3 or TRBV12-4 to TRBJ2-3; D call uncertain. This CDR3 region has 12 residues. Trimming cost V 7 bases and J 4 bases, with 9 bases left between them. This CDR3 reads CASTREADTQYF. CDR3 sequence (DNA): TGTGCCAGCACAAGGGAAGCAGATACGCAGTATTTT.

V is TRBV5-1 and J is TRBJ1-5; no clear D gene. Germline V gene data show CDR1 as SGHRS and CDR2 as YFSETQ. The CDR3 loop spans 15 amino acids. With 0 bases removed from V and 2 bases from J, the gap between germline ends came to 9 bases. In DNA form, the CDR3 reads TGCGCCAGCAGCTTGGGAGGGATTGGCAATCAGCCCCAGCATTTT. It specifies CASSLGGIGNQPQHF.

The chain joins TRBV7-9 to TRBJ1-6, with 12 positions matching TRBD1. There are 17 residues in the CDR3. Germline V gene lookup returns CDR1 SEHNR and CDR2 FQNEAQ (reference sequence). The trim removed 5 bases at V and 4 bases at J, leaving 6 bases unmatched. CDR3 sequence (DNA): TGTGCCAGCAGCGCACCGGGACAGGGGGCTTATAATTCACCCCTCCACTTT. The encoded protein is CASSAPGQGAYNSPLHF.

The chain links TRBV29-1 to TRBJ1-2; 7 bases are a match to TRBD1. Unmatched junction bases numbered 7, after V lost 5 bases and J lost 4 bases. The CDR3 runs 13 residues. From germline, CDR1 is SQVTM and CDR2 ANQGSEA. The CDR3: CSVRQGGSYGYTF. CDR3 sequence (DNA): TGCAGCGTTAGACAGGGTGGGAGCTATGGCTACACCTTC.

The chain carries TRBV2 and TRBJ1-1; D unclear. The CDR3 has 14 amino acids. CDR1 and CDR2 (germline): SNHLY, FYNNEI. V was clipped by 4 bases and J by 2 bases, with 11 bases between them. Written as DNA, the CDR3 is TGTGCCAGCAGTGTCAAGGGAGTAAACACTGAAGCTTTCTTT. Its translation is CASSVKGVNTEAFF.

V and J are TRBV27 and TRBJ2-2; the match to TRBD1 covers 8 bases. The CDR3 loop spans 14 amino acids. The V gene's germline CDR1 is MNHEY and CDR2 SMNVEV (reference sequence). The trim removed 7 bases at V and 6 bases at J, leaving 7 bases unmatched. The CDR3 region is CASKYQGAPGELFF. The CDR3 DNA reads as TGTGCCAGCAAATACCAGGGGGCGCCCGGGGAGCTGTTTTTT.

This clone was observed a few times. The J gene is TRBJ1-3, the V gene TRBV4-1; D is unresolved. The CDR3 spans 19 residues. Trimming took 0 bases from V and 0 from J, leaving 18 bases between them. Looked up from germline, CDR1 is MGHRA and CDR2 is YSYEKL. CDR3 residues: CASSQDRSERRLSGNTIYF. In DNA, the CDR3 is TGCGCCAGCAGCCAAGATCGAAGTGAAAGACGCCTCTCTGGAAACACCATATATTTT.

V gene TRBV10-1 combines with J gene TRBJ1-1, with D tentatively TRBD1 (5 bases). The CDR3 totals 16 residues. Per germline, CDR1 WNHNN and CDR2 SYGVQD (reference sequence). V lost 2 bases and J lost 1, with 14 bases in between. The chain's CDR3 is CASSETTPGSNTEAFF. The CDR3 region has the DNA TGCGCCAGCAGTGAGACAACCCCAGGGTCGAACACTGAAGCTTTCTTT.

This clone turned up a few times. The chain couples TRBV6-1 to TRBJ1-4; 8 bases match TRBD1. The CDR3 contains 14 residues. Trimming at V came to 6 bases and at J to 6 bases, leaving 6 bases not matched to a gene. In germline, CDR1 is MNHNS, CDR2 SASEGT. CDR3 in DNA: TGTGCCAGCAGCTTCAGGGGGCAGGATGAAAAACTGTTTTTT. Amino acid sequence: CASSFRGQDEKLFF.

The chain joins TRBV5-1 to TRBJ1-3; D remains ambiguous. The CDR3 loop spans 16 amino acids. Trimming cost V 0 bases and J 1 base, with 11 bases left between them. Per the germline V gene, CDR1 is SGHRS and CDR2 is YFSETQ. DNA of the CDR3: TGCGCCAGCAGCTTGGATATGGGCTGGTCTGGAAACACCATATATTTT. It codes for CASSLDMGWSGNTIYF.

The sample holds one count of this clone. V gene TRBV6-2 or TRBV6-3 combines with J gene TRBJ2-1, with TRBD1 as a possible D gene (6 bases). CDR1 is MNHEY and CDR2 is SVGEGT in the germline V gene. V lost 6 bases and J lost 0, with 12 bases in between. This CDR3 region has 15 residues. CDR3 sequence reads: CASSHDRFSYNEQFF. CDR3 nucleotides: TGTGCCAGCAGCCACGACAGGTTCTCCTACAATGAGCAGTTCTTC.

The chain recombines TRBV15 with TRBJ2-7; TRBD2 matches at 7 bases. The CDR3 is 14 amino acids. V gave up 1 base and J gave up 3 bases; unmatched junction bases: 3. Germline V gene sequence: CDR1 LNHNV, CDR2 YYDKDF (reference sequence). CDR3 loop: CATSRVAGGYEQYF. The DNA of the CDR3 is TGTGCCACCAGCAGAGTAGCGGGTGGCTACGAGCAGTACTTC.

This chain uses TRBV9 with TRBJ1-6, with D tentatively TRBD1 (6 bases). The germline CDR1 and CDR2 sequences are SGDLS and YYNGEE. V was pared by 0 bases and J by 10 bases, with 17 bases between. This CDR3 is 16 amino acids long. CDR3 DNA: TGTGCCAGCAGCGTAGAAGATGGGGGCCATGGGTCACCCCTCCACTTT. It yields the protein CASSVEDGGHGSPLHF.

The chain couples TRBV13 to TRBJ2-7; D perhaps matches TRBD1 (6 bases). The V gene lost 6 bases and the J gene lost 6 bases, with 27 bases spanning the gap. The germline gives CDR1 PRHDT, CDR2 FYEKMQ (reference sequence). This CDR3 has 17 amino acids. CDR3 in DNA: TGTGCCAGCAGACTGTGGGCCCAGGGAGCAGGGGTAAGCGAGCAGTACTTC. Protein: CASRLWAQGAGVSEQYF.

This clone has a single count. V usage is TRBV5-1 and J usage is TRBJ2-5; 10 nucleotides agree with TRBD2. J was trimmed by 5 bases and V by 0 bases; bases with no gene match: 7. Per the germline V gene, CDR1 is SGHRS and CDR2 is YFSETQ. This CDR3 region has 16 residues. CDR3 sequence reads: CASSLALSGGEETQYF. CDR3 sequence (DNA): TGCGCCAGCAGCTTGGCCCTAAGCGGGGGGGAGGAGACCCAGTACTTC.

The chain carries TRBV28 and TRBJ2-2; 7 bases agree with TRBD1. The CDR3 totals 17 residues. Losses at the gene ends were 5 bases for V and 6 bases for J; bases not matched to a gene: 15. CDR1 and CDR2 (germline): MDHEN, SYDVKM. CDR3 sequence (DNA): TGTGCCAGCAGTAAGACGATATTTAACAGGGGCTCCGGGGAGCTGTTTTTT. As protein: CASSKTIFNRGSGELFF.

V gene TRBV5-1 combines with J gene TRBJ2-1; no firm D call. The germline V and J ends were trimmed by 9 bases and 8 bases, with 21 bases remaining between them. This CDR3 is built from 14 residues. Germline lookup yields CDR1 SGHRS and CDR2 YFSETQ. CDR3 in DNA: TGCGCCACAGCAATATCTACCAAAGGGTATGAGCAGTTCTTC. It translates to CATAISTKGYEQFF. The complete variable domain, with remaining parts taken from reference TRBV5-1 and TRBJ2-1, reads KAGVTQTPRYLIKTRGQQVTLSCSPISGHRSVSWYQQTPGQGLQFLFEYFSETQRNKGNFPGRFSGRQFSNSRSEMNVSTLELGDSALYLCATAISTKGYEQFFGPGTRLTVL.

This chain connects TRBV19 to TRBJ1-2, with 7 nucleotides matching TRBD1. From germline, CDR1 is LNHDA and CDR2 SQIVND (reference sequence). CDR3 size: 14 residues. V shed 5 bases, J shed 2 bases, and the junction held 5 bases outside the gene matches. DNA of the CDR3: TGTGCCAGTAGTGCCTCGGGACAGAACTATGGCTACACCTTC. It encodes CASSASGQNYGYTF. Together with reference TRBV19 and TRBJ1-2, the CDR3 gives the full variable domain: DGGITQSPKYLFRKEGQNVTLSCEQNLNHDAMYWYRQDPGQGLRLIYYSQIVNDFQKGDIAEGYSVSREKKESFPLTVTSAQKNPTAFYLCASSASGQNYGYTFGSGTRLTVV.

The CDR3 loop is CSAIEGGRGYEQYF. The CDR3 DNA follows: TGCAGCGCCATTGAGGGCGGCAGGGGCTACGAGCAGTACTTC. The gene calls are TRBV29-1 and TRBJ2-7; tentative D call: TRBD1 (6 bases). With 7 bases removed from V and 3 bases from J, the gap between germline ends came to 19 bases. The CDR3 has 14 amino acids. CDR1 is SQVTM and CDR2 is ANQGSEA in the germline V gene.

This clone was seen more than once but under ten times. V gene TRBV18 combines with J gene TRBJ2-7; perhaps TRBD1 as D (6 bases). Per the germline V gene, CDR1 is KGHSH and CDR2 is LQKENI. The CDR3 spans 12 residues. V lost 4 bases and J lost 5, with 9 bases in between. Here the CDR3 reads CASSRNRDEQYF. The CDR3 DNA follows: TGTGCCAGCTCACGAAACAGGGACGAGCAGTACTTC.